This entry is about one T cell receptor beta chain. CDR1 and CDR2 from the germline V gene are MDHEN and SYDVKM. This CDR3 is 11 amino acids long. With 2 bases removed from V and 10 bases from J, the gap between germline ends came to 6 bases. These data originate in a study of control samples from healthy donors and cancer patients. TCRdb keeps only in-frame clones here, not all; method: immunoSEQ multiplex PCR. Among about 140,000 clones listed, roughly 92% were seen once. The material sequenced was blood. This clonotype was obtained from a young man in good health. The chain uses TRBV28 and TRBJ2-1, with D maybe TRBD2 (5 bases). The CDR3 protein is CASSLEREQFF. CDR3 bases: TGTGCCAGCAGTTTAGAGCGGGAGCAGTTCTTC.